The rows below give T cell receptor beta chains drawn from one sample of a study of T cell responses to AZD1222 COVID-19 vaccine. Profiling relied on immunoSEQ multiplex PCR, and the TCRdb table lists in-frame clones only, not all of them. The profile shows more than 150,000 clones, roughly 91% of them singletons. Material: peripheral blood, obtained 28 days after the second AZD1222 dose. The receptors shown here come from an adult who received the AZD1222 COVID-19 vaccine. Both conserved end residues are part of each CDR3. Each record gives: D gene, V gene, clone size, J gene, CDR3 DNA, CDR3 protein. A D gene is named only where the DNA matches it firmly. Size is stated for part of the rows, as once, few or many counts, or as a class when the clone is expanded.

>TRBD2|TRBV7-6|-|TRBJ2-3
TGTGCCAGCAGCTTAGCCCTATTCCGACTAGCGGGGGGGTCTCCGCAGTATTTT
CASSLALFRLAGGSPQYF
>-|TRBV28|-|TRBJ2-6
TGTGCCATGGGGTCAAGAGGGCCTGGGGCCAACGTCCTGACTTTC
CAMGSRGPGANVLTF
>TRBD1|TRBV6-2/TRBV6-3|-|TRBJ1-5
TGTGCCAGCAGTTACTGGGGACAGGGTATAGGTCAGCCCCAGCATTTT
CASSYWGQGIGQPQHF
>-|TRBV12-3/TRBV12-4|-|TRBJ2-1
TGTGCCAGCAGACTAGGACAGTCGAATGAGCAGTTCTTC
CASRLGQSNEQFF
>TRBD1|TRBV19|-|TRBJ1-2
TGTGCCAGTACCCCCAAGGGACAGCTTCCTGGCTACACCTTC
CASTPKGQLPGYTF
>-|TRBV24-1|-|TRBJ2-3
TGTGCCACCAGTGACACGCCCCTGACAGATACGCAGTATTTT
CATSDTPLTDTQYF
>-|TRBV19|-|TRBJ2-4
TGTGCCAGTAGTAAGGGTCCGGGTTCCCTAGCCAAAAACATTCAGTACTTC
CASSKGPGSLAKNIQYF
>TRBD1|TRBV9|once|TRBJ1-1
TGTGCCAGCAGCGTAGCCCGGACAGGCGACGAAGCTTTCTTT
CASSVARTGDEAFF
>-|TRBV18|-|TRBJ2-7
TGTGCCAGCTCACTCTTTCCAACAGGGTCCGAGCAGTACTTC
CASSLFPTGSEQYF
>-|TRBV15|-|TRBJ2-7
TGTGCCACCAGCAGGGCAACTAACTACGAGCAGTACTTC
CATSRATNYEQYF
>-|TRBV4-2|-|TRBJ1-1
TGTGCCAGCAGCCAAGAAGGGAATGGGAACACTGAAGCTTTCTTT
CASSQEGNGNTEAFF
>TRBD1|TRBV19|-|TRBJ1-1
TGTGCCAGTAGTATAACAGGGGTTAGGATCACTGAAGCTTTCTTT
CASSITGVRITEAFF
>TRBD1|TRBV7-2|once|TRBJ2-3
TGTGCCAGCAGCTTATGGCGTGGGGGACAGAGTCGCACAGATACGCAGTATTTT
CASSLWRGGQSRTDTQYF
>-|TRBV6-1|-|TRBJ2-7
TGTGCCAGCAGTGTCCCCACGGTCGGACGCCCCGTCGAGCAGTACTTC
CASSVPTVGRPVEQYF
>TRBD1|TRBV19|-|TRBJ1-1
TGTGCCAGTAGCAGGGGACAGAAAGCTTTCTTT
CASSRGQKAFF
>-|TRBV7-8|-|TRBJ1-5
TGTGCCAGCAGCGGGGGGCCGCGCAGGAATCAGCCCCAGCATTTT
CASSGGPRRNQPQHF
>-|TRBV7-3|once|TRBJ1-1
TGTGCCAGCAGCTCCTACAAAGGGGCTGAAGCTTTCTTT
CASSSYKGAEAFF
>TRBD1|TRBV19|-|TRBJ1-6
TGTGCCAGTAGTATCGGACAGGGGGCGGGATCACCCCTCCACTTT
CASSIGQGAGSPLHF
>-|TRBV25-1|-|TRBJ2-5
TGTGCCAGCAGCGGGGCCTCAGAGACCCAGTACTTC
CASSGASETQYF
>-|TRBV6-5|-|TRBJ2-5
TGTGCCAGCAGCCTTGGACAGAAAGAGACCCAGTACTTC
CASSLGQKETQYF
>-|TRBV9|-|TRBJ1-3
TGTGCCAGCAGCCGGGGTGGATTTGGAAACACCATATATTTT
CASSRGGFGNTIYF
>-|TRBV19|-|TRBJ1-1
TGTGCCAGTGCCCCTGGGGTTGCTGAAGCTTTCTTT
CASAPGVAEAFF
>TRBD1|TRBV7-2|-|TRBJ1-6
TGTGCCAGCAGCCCCCCCGGGACAGCTAATTCACCCCTCCACTTT
CASSPPGTANSPLHF
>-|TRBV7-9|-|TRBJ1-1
TGTGCCAGCAGCTTAGGACAGAACACTGAAGCTTTCTTT
CASSLGQNTEAFF
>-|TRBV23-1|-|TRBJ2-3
TGCGCCAGCAGTCAGGGTCTAAATCTGCACACAGATACGCAGTATTTT
CASSQGLNLHTDTQYF
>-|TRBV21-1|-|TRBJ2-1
TGTGCCAGCAGCAAAGCGCTCGGTAGCCCTAGAATCTACAATGAGCAGTTCTTC
CASSKALGSPRIYNEQFF